This T cell receptor (beta chain) was documented in a study of T cells in Graves' hyperthyroidism and ophthalmopathy. Study-wide background: Any treatment followed the collection of peripheral blood at initial diagnosis.

Germline lookup yields CDR1 SGHAT and CDR2 FQNNGV. Trimming cost V 0 bases and J 5 bases; bases outside gene matches: 8. This CDR3 is 16 amino acids long. Individuals with ophthalmopathy presented a Clinical Activity Score of at least 3, a NOSPECS grade of at least 4 and a duration under 3 months. RNA transcripts were the template for amplifying TCR beta CDR3 regions. Carried out on the TCR CDR3, a first-round RT-PCR used the HTBI primer set. TCRdb processed the multiplex PCR reads anew with MiXCR; each CDR3 protein has one entry. The sample has about 640,000 distinct CDR3 sequences; roughly 20% are singletons. This clonotype was seen many times.

The chain uses TRBV11-2 and TRBJ2-7; 9 nucleotides agree with TRBD2. The clonotype originates from a young man with Graves' ophthalmopathy. Sample: blood. The DNA for the CDR3 is TGTGCCAGCAGCTTAGAACTAGCGGGCCCCACTAACGAGCAGTACTTC. Translated, it gives CASSLELAGPTNEQYF.